This TCR beta chain was identified during a study of OX40 agonist ivuxolimab in advanced cancers. Study at large: Prior anti-PD-1, anti-PD-L1 or anti-CTLA-4 therapy did not bar entry, and 40% had some.

On this clone itself: No antigen is known for it.

The CDR3 runs 12 residues. CDR1 and CDR2 from the germline V gene are LNHDA and SQIVND (reference sequence). J lost 5 bases, V lost 9 bases, and 6 bases had no gene match. The study, taken as a whole, reports: Doses of 0.1 to 3.0 mg/kg were accompanied by clonal expansion of CD4+ and CD8+ blood T cells by week 6.

The repertoire was sequenced with immunoSEQ multiplex PCR; TCRdb's copy has only in-frame clones and lacks some. This table has some 150,000 clones, about nine tenths appearing once. The sequences come from CD4+ or CD8+ T cells sorted from blood, collected in a trial of the OX40 agonist ivuxolimab. The V and J genes are TRBV19 and TRBJ2-7, with 8 nucleotides matching TRBD2. The TCR comes from an adult with an advanced solid tumor such as melanoma, head and neck, liver or kidney cancer. The CDR3 reads CASAGGGHEQYF. In DNA form, the CDR3 reads TGTGCCAGCGCGGGGGGAGGCCACGAGCAGTACTTC.